This TCR beta chain was recovered during a study of cytomegalovirus exposure and HLA in healthy donors. The CDR3 has 20 amino acids. Germline trimming cut 8 bases from V and 0 bases from J; bases unmatched to any gene: 15. CDR1 and CDR2 (germline): SNHLY, FYNNEI. 13 Jbeta primers and 60 Vbeta primers were used for the PCR. Sequencing used immunoSEQ multiplex PCR; TCRdb keeps in-frame clones, though not all of them. This table has around 200,000 clones, roughly 76% appearing once. This TCR was recovered from a man aged 40-49 years in good health and CMV-seropositive. The J gene is TRBJ2-6, the V gene TRBV2; 11 nucleotides align to TRBD2. The sample comprised PBMCs. CDR3 nucleotide sequence: TGTGCCAGCCCGCCTATTCTAGCGGGGGGCCCCTCCTCTGGGGCCAACGTCCTGACTTTC. Translation gives CASPPILAGGPSSGANVLTF.